The 31 T cell receptor beta chains listed next were all sequenced from one sample in a study of blood T cell repertoires in COVID-19. Generated by immunoSEQ multiplex PCR, the TCRdb table keeps only in-frame clones and is missing some. Counted here are approximately 180,000 clones, approximately 85% occurring once; the ten biggest clones make up 5% to 8%. The specimen was PBMCs or T cells enriched from blood (not recorded which). The receptors come from a man aged 40-49 years who had recovered from COVID-19.

For the CDR3, the DNA is TGTGCCAGCAGCGTAGGCCACGGCGCGAGGTACGGCTACACCTTC. This sequence encodes CASSVGHGARYGYTF. This chain joins TRBV9 and TRBJ1-2; no clear D gene. The CDR3 runs to 15 residues. Germline V lookup: CDR1 SGDLS, CDR2 YYNGEE. Trimming took off 0 bases at V and 8 bases at J, with 17 bases between the two ends.

The chain couples TRBV28 to TRBJ1-3; D is undetermined. This CDR3 has 14 residues. With 3 bases removed from V and 0 bases from J, the gap between germline ends came to 6 bases. Germline CDR1 MDHEN, CDR2 SYDVKM. The CDR3 region has the DNA TGTGCCAGCAGTTTTTCCGTCTCTGGAAACACCATATATTTT. The encoded protein is CASSFSVSGNTIYF.

The J gene is TRBJ1-3, the V gene TRBV15; D unclear. The germline gives CDR1 LNHNV, CDR2 YYDKDF (reference sequence). The CDR3 covers 16 residues. Trimming stripped 1 base from V and 3 bases from J, with 13 bases between. The CDR3 DNA sequence: TGTGCCACCAGCAGAGCTCGTCCGAGGGATGGAAACACCATATATTTT. Protein: CATSRARPRDGNTIYF. The whole variable domain, filled in from reference TRBV15 and TRBJ1-3, reads DAMVIQNPRYQVTQFGKPVTLSCSQTLNHNVMYWYQQKSSQAPKLLFHYYDKDFNNEADTPDNFQSRRPNTSFCFLDIRSPGLGDTAMYLCATSRARPRDGNTIYFGEGSWLTVV.

This clone was seen a single time. The rearrangement joins TRBV19 to TRBJ1-1; D is possibly TRBD1 (6 bases). Trimming removed 0 bases from V and 5 bases from J, with 13 bases in between. In germline, CDR1 is LNHDA, CDR2 SQIVND (reference sequence). The CDR3 has 15 amino acids. For the CDR3, the DNA is TGTGCCAGTAGTATAGACGGCAGGGGTTTTACTGAAGCTTTCTTT. Residues: CASSIDGRGFTEAFF.

The V call is TRBV30, the J call TRBJ2-1; 12 bases align to TRBD2. CDR1 and CDR2 (germline): GTSNPN, SVGIG (reference sequence). After removal of 7 bases from V and 15 bases from J, the junction contained 13 bases not matched to a gene. The CDR3 sequence is 13 residues long. The CDR3 sequence: CAFRGTSGSPVFF. The DNA for the CDR3 is TGTGCCTTTAGGGGGACTAGCGGGTCCCCCGTGTTCTTC.

V and J are TRBV25-1 and TRBJ1-1; D is possibly TRBD1 (6 bases). Trimming left V 0 bases short and J 5 bases short, with 13 bases between. Germline V lookup: CDR1 MGHDK, CDR2 SYGVNS. This CDR3 spans 15 amino acids. In DNA, the CDR3 is TGTGCCAGCAGTGAATATCGGGGGGGCCGGACTGAAGCTTTCTTT. This gives the protein CASSEYRGGRTEAFF. Filled out from reference TRBV25-1 and TRBJ1-1, the complete variable domain reads EADIYQTPRYLVIGTGKKITLECSQTMGHDKMYWYQQDPGMELHLIHYSYGVNSTEKGDLSSESTVSRIRTEHFPLTLESARPSHTSQYLCASSEYRGGRTEAFFGQGTRLTVV.

The rearrangement links TRBV19 to TRBJ1-5, with TRBD1 as a possible D gene (6 bases). The CDR3 is 14 residues long. The ends were cut back, 3 bases at V and 4 bases at J, with 10 bases in the middle. Germline V gives CDR1 LNHDA, CDR2 SQIVND (reference sequence). CDR3 in DNA: TGTGCCAGTAGTATCGAACAGGGTAATCAGCCCCAGCATTTT. This encodes CASSIEQGNQPQHF.

This chain joins TRBV5-6 and TRBJ2-7, with 10 bases that match TRBD2. V lost 7 bases to trimming and J lost 4 bases; unmatched junction nucleotides: 11. Germline assignment: CDR1 SGHDT and CDR2 YYEEEE. CDR3 length: 15 amino acids. Here the CDR3 DNA reads TGTGCCAGCCTTCAGGCCCTAGCGGGAGCATACGAGCAGTACTTC. As protein: CASLQALAGAYEQYF.

The chain couples TRBV5-4 to TRBJ1-1, with D perhaps TRBD1 (5 bases). V was clipped by 1 base and J by 3 bases, with 7 bases between them. The length of the CDR3 is 13 residues. The germline gives CDR1 SGHNT, CDR2 YYREEE (reference sequence). DNA of the CDR3: TGTGCCAGCAGCTTGAAAGGGGACACTGAAGCTTTCTTT. The encoded protein is CASSLKGDTEAFF.

The CDR3 DNA sequence: TGTGCCAGCAGCTCGGACAAAACAGATCCGGGACTCCAGTACTTC. Amino acids: CASSSDKTDPGLQYF. The chain links TRBV7-9 to TRBJ2-7, with a tentative D call TRBD2 (6 bases). Germline values: CDR1 SEHNR, CDR2 FQNEAQ (reference sequence). CDR3 size: 15 residues. V lost 4 bases and J 10 bases, leaving 23 bases between the germline ends.

V gene TRBV25-1 combines with J gene TRBJ1-2; D remains unclear. This CDR3 has 14 amino acids. Looked up from germline, CDR1 is MGHDK and CDR2 is SYGVNS. V shed 2 bases and J shed 3 bases, with 10 bases lying between them. This CDR3 is CASSERGKDYGYTF. The DNA of the CDR3 is TGTGCCAGCAGTGAACGAGGGAAGGACTATGGCTACACCTTC.

This clone was picked up a small number of times. The rearrangement links TRBV6-5 to TRBJ1-4, with D perhaps TRBD1 (5 bases). Germline assignment: CDR1 MNHEY and CDR2 SVGAGI. Trimming left V 6 bases short and J 0 bases short, with 11 bases between. The CDR3 length is 15 residues. DNA for the CDR3: TGTGCCAGCAGGGGGGGATCGACAACTAATGAAAAACTGTTTTTT. This encodes CASRGGSTTNEKLFF.

The table lists this clone with a count of one. The chain combines TRBV19 with TRBJ1-4; no clear D gene. Germline CDR1 is LNHDA and CDR2 is SQIVND (reference sequence). This CDR3 comprises 12 residues. The V end lost 6 bases, the J end lost 5 bases, and 7 bases lay between the germline ends. The CDR3 protein is CASSLINEKLFF. Written as DNA, the CDR3 is TGTGCCAGTAGCCTAATAAATGAAAAACTGTTTTTT.

The V and J genes are TRBV4-2 and TRBJ2-3, with 14 bases fitting TRBD2. The CDR3 loop spans 17 amino acids. V dropped 0 bases and J dropped 9; count of bases not matched to a gene: 8. Germline V lookup: CDR1 LGHNA, CDR2 YNFKEQ. In nucleotides, the CDR3 is TGTGCCAGCAGCCAAGATGCGGGAGGACTAGCGGGGGGCACGCAGTATTTT. This encodes CASSQDAGGLAGGTQYF.

The CDR3 DNA is TGTGCCAGCAGTTTCCAGGGACTAGCGCCCGGGGAGCTGTTTTTT. It specifies CASSFQGLAPGELFF. The chain recombines TRBV25-1 with TRBJ2-2; 10 nucleotides align to TRBD2. The CDR3 covers 15 residues. Trimming at V came to 5 bases and at J to 6 bases, leaving 6 bases not matched to a gene. Germline values: CDR1 MGHDK, CDR2 SYGVNS.

This clone was observed a handful of times. Other nucleotide sequences in the sample specify the same CDR3. The J gene is TRBJ1-1, the V gene TRBV5-1; D ambiguous. The germline V and J ends were trimmed by 0 bases and 1 base, with 4 bases remaining between them. Germline lookup yields CDR1 SGHRS and CDR2 YFSETQ. The CDR3 totals 13 residues. CDR3 in amino acids: CASSLDRNTEAFF. The CDR3 bases are TGCGCCAGCAGCTTGGACAGGAACACTGAAGCTTTCTTT.

The chain carries TRBV7-8 and TRBJ1-3, with D unclear. Germline V CDR1 and CDR2: SGHVS, FQNEAQ. CDR3 length equals 15 residues. V was pared by 2 bases and J by 0 bases, with 8 bases between. The CDR3 DNA is TGTGCCAGCAGCTTATACAGTACCTCTGGAAACACCATATATTTT. It codes for CASSLYSTSGNTIYF.

This sequence joins TRBV5-1 and TRBJ2-5; D might be TRBD2 (6 bases). The CDR3 is made up of 15 amino acids. Trimming cost V 0 bases and J 2 bases, with 11 bases left between them. Per germline, CDR1 SGHRS and CDR2 YFSETQ. The CDR3 spells CASSLEGGGQETQYF. The DNA for the CDR3 is TGCGCCAGCAGCTTGGAGGGAGGTGGACAAGAGACCCAGTACTTC. The whole variable domain, remainder taken from reference TRBV5-1 and TRBJ2-5, is KAGVTQTPRYLIKTRGQQVTLSCSPISGHRSVSWYQQTPGQGLQFLFEYFSETQRNKGNFPGRFSGRQFSNSRSEMNVSTLELGDSALYLCASSLEGGGQETQYFGPGTRLLVL.

This clone was detected a few times. The gene calls are TRBV2 and TRBJ1-5; 11 bases map to TRBD1. With 7 bases clipped from V and 5 bases from J, the junction kept 7 bases outside the gene matches. The CDR3 consists of 15 residues. Germline V gene lookup returns CDR1 SNHLY and CDR2 FYNNEI. The CDR3 sequence is CASTDRTGGDQPQHF. The CDR3 bases are TGTGCCAGCACCGACCGGACAGGGGGCGATCAGCCCCAGCATTTT. Using reference TRBV2 and TRBJ1-5 for the parts outside the CDR3, the full variable domain is EPEVTQTPSHQVTQMGQEVILRCVPISNHLYFYWYRQILGQKVEFLVSFYNNEISEKSEIFDDQFSVERPDGSNFTLKIRSTKLEDSAMYFCASTDRTGGDQPQHFGDGTRLSIL.

The gene calls are TRBV12-3 or TRBV12-4 and TRBJ1-1; D is ambiguous. The CDR3 spans 12 residues. Between the trimmed V and J ends, which lost 4 bases and 8 bases, there was a span of 11 bases. The CDR3 sequence is CASSSEGREAFF. CDR3 DNA: TGTGCCAGCAGTTCCGAGGGCAGGGAAGCTTTCTTT.

The rearrangement uses TRBV24-1 and TRBJ2-1; the D gene is possibly TRBD2 (5 bases). The CDR3 runs to 14 residues. The V and J ends lost 4 bases and 7 bases respectively, with 13 bases between them. Looked up from germline, CDR1 is KGHDR and CDR2 is SFDVKD. The CDR3 DNA reads TGTGCCACCAGTGACCCGGGATTGTTGAATGAGCAGTTCTTC. Translating gives CATSDPGLLNEQFF.

The V call is TRBV24-1, the J call TRBJ2-2, with 8 bases matching TRBD2. Germline-derived CDR1 and CDR2 are KGHDR and SFDVKD. The V segment lost 2 bases and the J segment 7 bases; nucleotides outside the gene matches: 17. The CDR3 sequence is 19 residues long. As DNA, the CDR3 is TGTGCCACCAGTGATTCCGGGGCTAGCGGGTTATTTAGTGGCGGGGAGCTGTTTTTT. It encodes CATSDSGASGLFSGGELFF.

The rearrangement joins TRBV9 to TRBJ2-2, with D tentatively TRBD2 (6 bases). This CDR3 is built from 15 residues. V was cut by 3 bases and J by 0 bases, with 9 bases left in between. Germline lookup yields CDR1 SGDLS and CDR2 YYNGEE. Here the CDR3 reads CASSGGGANTGELFF. CDR3 DNA: TGTGCCAGCAGCGGTGGAGGGGCGAACACCGGGGAGCTGTTTTTT.

This clone appeared a few times. Other DNA sequences in the sample encode the same CDR3. J is TRBJ1-1 and V is TRBV4-1; D is undetermined. CDR3 size: 13 residues. V was shortened by 0 bases and J by 1 base, with 3 bases between the two germline ends. Germline CDR1 MGHRA, CDR2 YSYEKL. In nucleotides, the CDR3 is TGCGCCAGCAGCCAAGACAGGAACACTGAAGCTTTCTTT. Encoded protein: CASSQDRNTEAFF.

J is TRBJ1-5 and V is TRBV30, with a weak D call TRBD1 (6 bases). The length of the CDR3 is 14 residues. The V end was cut by 5 bases, the J end by 7 bases, with 18 bases between. The germline V gene has CDR1 GTSNPN and CDR2 SVGIG (reference sequence). CDR3 nucleotides: TGTGCCTGGGGGGAGATACAGGGTAGGCAGCCCCAGCATTTT. It specifies CAWGEIQGRQPQHF.

The rearrangement joins TRBV4-1 to TRBJ2-7; TRBD1 aligns across 8 bases. Germline V CDR1 and CDR2: MGHRA, YSYEKL. The ends lost 1 base at V and 2 bases at J; junction bases unmatched: 4. There are 15 residues in the CDR3. The DNA for the CDR3 is TGCGCCAGCAGCCAAGGGACAGGGACCCCCTACGAGCAGTACTTC. Its translation is CASSQGTGTPYEQYF.

The chain joins TRBV12-3 or TRBV12-4 to TRBJ1-2; D unresolved. The CDR3 has 12 amino acids. V dropped 7 bases and J dropped 4 bases, with 10 bases sitting between them. The CDR3 sequence: CASMGPGYGYTF. DNA of the CDR3: TGTGCCAGCATGGGCCCAGGCTATGGCTACACCTTC.

This clone was counted only a few times. The rearrangement links TRBV5-4 to TRBJ2-5, with D possibly matching TRBD2 (6 bases). The V gene's germline CDR1 is SGHNT and CDR2 YYREEE (reference sequence). Trimming removed 0 bases at V and 0 bases at J, with 6 bases between. The CDR3 is 14 amino acids. DNA for the CDR3: TGTGCCAGCAGCTTGGGGGACTACCAAGAGACCCAGTACTTC. It translates to CASSLGDYQETQYF.

This CDR3 is CATLTGGNYGYTF. The CDR3 nucleotides read TGTGCCACCCTGACAGGGGGTAACTATGGCTACACCTTC. The gene calls are TRBV28 and TRBJ1-2, with 9 nucleotides matching TRBD1. Trimming cost V 10 bases and J 1 base; bases outside gene matches: 4. The CDR3 covers 13 residues. Germline CDR1 and CDR2: MDHEN and SYDVKM.

The CDR3 DNA sequence: TGTGCCAGCGGGGAGAGGGAGACCCAGTACTTC. Residues: CASGERETQYF. The chain links TRBV6-5 to TRBJ2-5; the D gene is possibly TRBD2 (5 bases). The V end was cut by 8 bases, the J end by 5 bases, with 9 bases between. Germline assignment: CDR1 MNHEY and CDR2 SVGAGI. CDR3 size: 11 residues.

The chain carries TRBV13 and TRBJ1-1; D possibly corresponds to TRBD1 (5 bases). V lost 4 bases to trimming and J lost 10 bases, with 13 bases between them. This CDR3 has 12 amino acids. CDR1 and CDR2 (germline): PRHDT, FYEKMQ (reference sequence). Here the CDR3 DNA reads TGTGCCAGCAGCTCCGGACGACAGAGAGCTTTCTTT. As protein: CASSSGRQRAFF.